These 12 T cell receptor beta chains came from one sample sequenced in a study of cytomegalovirus exposure and HLA in healthy donors listed by TCRdb under 2017. The library came from the immunoSEQ multiplex PCR assay. A mixture of 60 forward primers for TCR Vbeta segments and 13 reverse primers for TCR Jbeta segments was used in the multiplex PCR. In TCRdb, the immuneACCESS table is reduced to in-frame sequences with V and J assigned. These tables do not hold every clone; where another copy was compared, an unresolved V gene accounts for under half, and the others remain unexplained. The sample profile shows some 93,000 clones; approximately 80% of them were found once. In total, the top ten clones hold over 3% of the sample. The specimen was PBMCs. The receptors originated from a middle-aged man in good health and CMV-seronegative.

The gene calls are TRBV18 and TRBJ2-7, with D perhaps TRBD1 (5 bases). The V gene lost 0 bases and the J gene lost 3 bases, with 12 bases spanning the gap. CDR1 is KGHSH, CDR2 LQKENI, per germline. The CDR3 sequence is 15 residues long. The CDR3 bases are TGTGCCAGCTCACCACCGTCAGGGCTCGGCTACGAGCAGTACTTC. Protein product: CASSPPSGLGYEQYF.

This clone appeared a few times. The V gene is TRBV4-2, the J gene TRBJ2-1; 9 nucleotides agree with TRBD2. This CDR3 has 16 amino acids. V dropped 1 base and J dropped 4; count of bases not matched to a gene: 5. The germline CDR1 and CDR2 sequences are LGHNA and YNFKEQ. The CDR3, as DNA: TGTGCCAGCAGCCAAGGTGGGAGCGGGAGGTACAATGAGCAGTTCTTC. It encodes CASSQGGSGRYNEQFF.

The chain combines TRBV28 with TRBJ2-7, with 10 positions matching TRBD1. With 10 bases clipped from V and 2 bases from J, the junction kept 11 bases outside the gene matches. Germline V gene lookup returns CDR1 MDHEN and CDR2 SYDVKM. The length of the CDR3 is 15 residues. CDR3 residues: CATRSGDRGPYEQYF. CDR3 coding DNA: TGTGCCACCAGGTCGGGGGACAGGGGACCCTACGAGCAGTACTTC. Full variable domain (remainder filled in from reference TRBV28 and TRBJ2-7): DVKVTQSSRYLVKRTGEKVFLECVQDMDHENMFWYRQDPGLGLRLIYFSYDVKMKEKGDIPEGYSVSREKKERFSLILESASTNQTSMYLCATRSGDRGPYEQYFGPGTRLTVT.

The chain uses TRBV11-3 and TRBJ2-7; D remains unclear. Trimming removed 2 bases at V and 0 bases at J, with 8 bases between. The germline V gene encodes CDR1 SGHNT and CDR2 YENEEA. CDR3 length: 14 amino acids. The CDR3 DNA follows: TGTGCCAGCAGCTTATCTCGAGTCTCCTACGAGCAGTACTTC. Amino acids: CASSLSRVSYEQYF.

The chain couples TRBV30 to TRBJ2-2; D not certain. V was clipped by 4 bases and J by 0 bases, with 9 bases between them. This CDR3 is 14 amino acids long. CDR1 is GTSNPN and CDR2 is SVGIG in the germline V gene (reference sequence). In DNA, the CDR3 is TGTGCCTGGAACCCCTCGGCGAACACCGGGGAGCTGTTTTTT. Encoded protein: CAWNPSANTGELFF.

As concerns this clone: The germline gene is not matched at one end of the junction; a read error may be the cause. This chain uses TRBV7-9 with TRBJ2-1, with 7 bases matching TRBD2. This CDR3 has 16 amino acids. The V gene's germline CDR1 is SEHNR and CDR2 FQNEAQ (reference sequence). CDR3: CSSSSLSGPTRNEQFF. CDR3 DNA sequence: TGTTCCAGCAGTTCCCTTAGCGGGCCAACCCGCAATGAGCAGTTCTTC.

The chain uses TRBV7-3 and TRBJ1-2, with a tentative D call TRBD1 (5 bases). Germline-derived CDR1 and CDR2 are SGHTA and FQGTGA. The CDR3 is 14 residues long. Trimming cost V 7 bases and J 3 bases, with 15 bases left between them. CDR3 in amino acids: CASTSRGSYYGYTF. In nucleotides, the CDR3 is TGTGCCAGCACCTCTCGGGGGAGTTACTATGGCTACACCTTC.

The chain employs TRBV7-9 and TRBJ2-5, with a tentative D call TRBD2 (5 bases). The end of the DNA is better explained by TRBJ2-7, so the J call may be wrong. This CDR3 has 14 residues. Germline V CDR1 and CDR2: SEHNR, FQNEAQ (reference sequence). The CDR3 reads CASSLGGLSYEQYF. The CDR3 DNA sequence: TGTGCCAGCAGCTTAGGAGGGCTCTCCTACGAGCAGTACTTC.

The chain couples TRBV2 to TRBJ2-3; unclear D gene. Germline CDR1 is SNHLY and CDR2 is FYNNEI. The CDR3 consists of 15 residues. V lost 7 bases and J lost 0, with 14 bases in between. CDR3 DNA: TGTGCCAGCAAGGTGAGGAGCCTTAGCACAGATACGCAGTATTTT. Translating gives CASKVRSLSTDTQYF. The whole variable domain, remainder taken from reference TRBV2 and TRBJ2-3, is EPEVTQTPSHQVTQMGQEVILRCVPISNHLYFYWYRQILGQKVEFLVSFYNNEISEKSEIFDDQFSVERPDGSNFTLKIRSTKLEDSAMYFCASKVRSLSTDTQYFGPGTRLTVL.

The rearrangement links TRBV4-3 to TRBJ2-1; 10 bases agree with TRBD1. The V gene's germline CDR1 is LGHNA and CDR2 YSLEER. This CDR3 has 15 amino acids. The J segment lost 7 bases and the V segment lost 3 bases, leaving 6 bases of the junction unmatched. CDR3 residues: CASSHAPDRGNEQFF. The CDR3 bases are TGCGCCAGCAGCCATGCTCCGGACAGGGGGAATGAGCAGTTCTTC.

A few counts support this clone. The chain combines TRBV2 with TRBJ2-7, with TRBD2 matching over 12 bases. The germline V gene encodes CDR1 SNHLY and CDR2 FYNNEI. The V gene end was trimmed by 6 bases and the J gene end by 3 bases; junction bases not matched to a gene: 3. There are 14 residues in the CDR3. In nucleotides, the CDR3 is TGTGCCAGCAGATCGACTAGCGGGGGCTACGAGCAGTACTTC. Translating gives CASRSTSGGYEQYF.

The chain couples TRBV29-1 to TRBJ1-2, with a possible D match to TRBD1 (5 bases). Germline loops: CDR1 SQVTM, CDR2 ANQGSEA. This CDR3 region has 12 residues. The V gene lost 6 bases and the J gene lost 3 bases, with 11 bases spanning the gap. The DNA of the CDR3 is TGCAGCGTCCGACTAGGGGACTATGGCTACACCTTC. It specifies CSVRLGDYGYTF. Variable domain in full (rest from reference TRBV29-1 and TRBJ1-2): SAVISQKPSRDICQRGTSLTIQCQVDSQVTMMFWYRQQPGQSLTLIATANQGSEATYESGFVIDKFPISRPNLTFSTLTVSNMSPEDSSIYLCSVRLGDYGYTFGSGTRLTVV.